The 27 T cell receptor beta chains given below trace back to one sample, sequenced in a study of shared clonotypes between healthy human individuals. Generated by immunoSEQ multiplex PCR, the TCRdb table keeps only in-frame clones and is missing some. The profile shows over 2 million clones, around 92% of them singletons. The sequenced sample consisted of naive CD4+ T cells from PBMCs. Subset described: CD45RA+ positively selected. All receptors come from a man aged 18-30 years in good health. Some clones in this sample may be carry-over from other donors' samples.

This rearrangement joins TRBV29-1 to TRBJ1-2, with a weak D call TRBD1 (5 bases). Germline V gene sequence: CDR1 SQVTM, CDR2 ANQGSEA. The CDR3 covers 12 residues. The V end was cut by 1 base, the J end by 6 bases, with 9 bases between. CDR3 protein: CSVEGGEDGYTF. CDR3 nucleotide sequence: TGCAGCGTTGAAGGGGGGGAAGATGGCTACACCTTC.

V usage is TRBV2 and J usage is TRBJ2-7, with 9 nucleotides matching TRBD1. CDR1 and CDR2 from the germline V gene are SNHLY and FYNNEI. Trimming removed 5 bases from V and 5 bases from J; junction bases left unmatched: 7. This CDR3 contains 14 residues. The DNA for the CDR3 is TGTGCCAGCAGTCCTTTAACAGGGGGCGACGAGCAGTACTTC. As protein: CASSPLTGGDEQYF.

The V call is TRBV4-1, the J call TRBJ2-7; the D is unclear. The CDR3 contains 15 residues. CDR1 MGHRA and CDR2 YSYEKL come from the germline V gene. The V gene lost 2 bases and the J gene lost 0 bases, with 11 bases spanning the gap. Written as DNA, the CDR3 is TGCGCCAGCAGCCAACAGGAGTATAGCTCCTACGAGCAGTACTTC. This codes for CASSQQEYSSYEQYF.

This chain connects TRBV28 to TRBJ2-5, with TRBD2 matching over 7 bases. Germline V lookup: CDR1 MDHEN, CDR2 SYDVKM. The V segment lost 6 bases and the J segment 4 bases; nucleotides outside the gene matches: 8. The CDR3 runs to 14 residues. CDR3 amino acids: CASSQEWGGETQYF. The CDR3 bases are TGTGCCAGCAGCCAGGAGTGGGGGGGAGAGACCCAGTACTTC.

The chain recombines TRBV18 with TRBJ1-2, with 7 nucleotides matching TRBD1. Germline V gene sequence: CDR1 KGHSH, CDR2 LQKENI. The CDR3 runs 15 residues. Losses at the gene ends were 3 bases for V and 1 base for J; bases not matched to a gene: 5. CDR3 amino acids: CASSPLGQLNYGYTF. DNA for the CDR3: TGTGCCAGCTCACCGTTGGGACAGCTTAACTATGGCTACACCTTC.

For the CDR3, the DNA is TGTGCCATCAGTGAACAGGGTGACGACGAGCAGTACTTC. It translates to CAISEQGDDEQYF. The V call is TRBV10-3, the J call TRBJ2-7, with TRBD1 as a possible D gene (6 bases). The germline V and J ends were trimmed by 3 bases and 5 bases, with 11 bases remaining between them. In germline, CDR1 is ENHRY, CDR2 SYGVKD. The CDR3 totals 13 residues.

The chain carries TRBV4-3 and TRBJ2-1; D is ambiguous. Per the germline V gene, CDR1 is LGHNA and CDR2 is YSLEER. V was clipped by 4 bases and J by 0 bases, with 13 bases between them. The CDR3 runs 16 residues. CDR3 protein: CASSLQQQSSYNEQFF. The DNA of the CDR3 is TGCGCCAGCAGCCTACAGCAGCAGAGCTCCTACAATGAGCAGTTCTTC.

The rearrangement joins TRBV6-4 to TRBJ2-2; D not certain. Between the trimmed V and J ends, which lost 10 bases and 3 bases, there was a span of 15 bases. Germline values: CDR1 MRHNA, CDR2 SNTAGT. The CDR3 is 14 amino acids. CDR3 nucleotides: TGTGCCACTCGAACTGACACGTACACCGGGGAGCTGTTTTTT. It encodes CATRTDTYTGELFF.

The CDR3 nucleotides read TGTGCCAGTAGGGCTGTGGGGGGGAGCTCTGGGGCCAACGTCCTGACTTTC. This gives the protein CASRAVGGSSGANVLTF. The chain has TRBV19 and TRBJ2-6, with 7 bases lining up with TRBD2. The germline CDR1 and CDR2 sequences are LNHDA and SQIVND (reference sequence). This CDR3 is 17 amino acids long. V lost 6 bases to trimming and J lost 0 bases; unmatched junction nucleotides: 8.

The CDR3 DNA reads as TGCGCCAGCAGCCCCCGGGACAGGGAGACCCAGTACTTC. It encodes CASSPRDRETQYF. The V call is TRBV5-1, the J call TRBJ2-5; 8 bases are shared with TRBD1. The CDR3 covers 13 residues. Germline V gives CDR1 SGHRS, CDR2 YFSETQ. The V and J ends lost 4 bases and 5 bases, in that order; junction bases with no gene match: 4.

The chain combines TRBV28 with TRBJ2-7; TRBD1 matches 7 bases. The J segment lost 6 bases and the V segment lost 6 bases, leaving 17 bases of the junction unmatched. This CDR3 is built from 16 residues. Germline V gene data show CDR1 as MDHEN and CDR2 as SYDVKM. CDR3 amino acids: CASSRLRGGDPGEQYF. CDR3 nucleotide sequence: TGTGCCAGCAGCCGCCTTCGAGGGGGCGACCCGGGCGAGCAGTACTTC.

The CDR3 sequence: CSGGSLNEQFF. CDR3 in DNA: TGCAGTGGGGGCTCCCTGAATGAGCAGTTCTTC. The V call is TRBV20-1, the J call TRBJ2-1; D perhaps matches TRBD1 (5 bases). The CDR3 consists of 11 residues. The V end was cut by 7 bases, the J end by 7 bases, with 11 bases between. Germline V CDR1 and CDR2: DFQATT, SNEGSKA (reference sequence).

On this clone itself: The sample carries other DNA sequences with the same CDR3. The chain has TRBV9 and TRBJ2-7; 11 bases fit TRBD2. The CDR3 is made up of 14 amino acids. CDR1 is SGDLS and CDR2 is YYNGEE in the germline V gene. J gave up 4 bases and V 2 bases, and 2 bases lay outside the gene matches. This CDR3 reads CASSVTSGRYEQYF. The CDR3 DNA reads as TGTGCCAGCAGCGTCACTAGCGGGAGATACGAGCAGTACTTC.

This clone appeared a single time. This chain joins TRBV6-1 and TRBJ2-2; 10 nucleotides line up with TRBD2. CDR1 and CDR2 (germline): MNHNS, SASEGT. Trimming cost V 2 bases and J 6 bases; bases outside gene matches: 3. The CDR3 extends over 15 amino acids. The CDR3 region has the DNA TGTGCCAGCAGTGAACTTCTAGCGGGAGCCGGGGAGCTGTTTTTT. It encodes CASSELLAGAGELFF.

V usage is TRBV13 and J usage is TRBJ2-2; D is undetermined. Germline V gene data show CDR1 as PRHDT and CDR2 as FYEKMQ (reference sequence). Trimming removed 2 bases from V and 8 bases from J, with 18 bases in between. This CDR3 comprises 16 residues. CDR3 sequence: CASSLNLMTGVGELFF. In DNA form, the CDR3 reads TGTGCCAGCAGCTTAAATTTAATGACGGGTGTGGGGGAGCTGTTTTTT. Full variable domain (missing parts from reference TRBV13 and TRBJ2-2): AAGVIQSPRHLIKEKRETATLKCYPIPRHDTVYWYQQGPGQDPQFLISFYEKMQSDKGSIPDRFSAQQFSDYHSELNMSSLELGDSALYFCASSLNLMTGVGELFFGEGSRLTVL.

The CDR3 loop is CASSIEGIRDLNTGELFF. The CDR3 region has the DNA TGTGCCAGCAGCATAGAGGGGATCAGGGATCTTAACACCGGGGAGCTGTTTTTT. This chain joins TRBV7-2 and TRBJ2-2; D tentatively fits TRBD1 or TRBD2 (5 bases each). The V end was cut by 5 bases, the J end by 2 bases, with 21 bases between. CDR1 SGHTA and CDR2 FQGNSA come from the germline V gene. This CDR3 is 18 amino acids long. Complete variable domain (other parts from reference TRBV7-2 and TRBJ2-2): GAGVSQSPSNKVTEKGKDVELRCDPISGHTALYWYRQSLGQGLEFLIYFQGNSAPDKSGLPSDRFSAERTGGSVSTLTIQRTQQEDSAVYLCASSIEGIRDLNTGELFFGEGSRLTVL.

The chain carries TRBV2 and TRBJ2-1; weak D call: TRBD2 (6 bases). CDR1 and CDR2 (germline): SNHLY, FYNNEI. V was pared by 2 bases and J by 0 bases, with 11 bases between. The CDR3 runs 16 residues. The CDR3 region has the DNA TGTGCCAGCAGTGAAAGGCGGGGCAACTCCTACAATGAGCAGTTCTTC. Translating gives CASSERRGNSYNEQFF.

This chain connects TRBV6-6 to TRBJ1-5; possible D gene TRBD1, 6 bases. V was shortened by 6 bases and J by 4 bases, with 10 bases between the two germline ends. Looked up from germline, CDR1 is MNHNY and CDR2 is SVGAGI (reference sequence). The CDR3 contains 13 residues. CDR3 in DNA: TGTGCCAGCAGGGGAGGACAGAATCAGCCCCAGCATTTT. Translating gives CASRGGQNQPQHF.

The chain carries TRBV7-9 and TRBJ2-5, with a weak D call TRBD1 (5 bases). The germline V gene encodes CDR1 SEHNR and CDR2 FQNEAQ (reference sequence). The CDR3 has 15 residues. V was trimmed by 0 bases and J by 0 bases, leaving 8 bases between them. DNA of the CDR3: TGTGCCAGCAGCTTAGCGCTGACAGACCAAGAGACCCAGTACTTC. Amino acid sequence: CASSLALTDQETQYF.

The J gene is TRBJ2-1, the V gene TRBV11-3; the D gene could be TRBD1 or TRBD2 (5 bases each). CDR3 size: 15 residues. Per germline, CDR1 SGHNT and CDR2 YENEEA. V was pared by 5 bases and J by 5 bases, with 16 bases between. The CDR3 bases are TGTGCCAGCAGCCGACACCAGCAGGGACACAATGAGCAGTTCTTC. This encodes CASSRHQQGHNEQFF.

The chain is built from TRBV7-2 and TRBJ2-2, with D perhaps TRBD2 (5 bases). Trimming removed 1 base at V and 0 bases at J, with 15 bases between. The CDR3 is 18 residues long. Per germline, CDR1 SGHTA and CDR2 FQGNSA. The CDR3 here is CASSLVALGRTNTGELFF. CDR3 in DNA: TGTGCCAGCAGCTTAGTAGCGTTGGGCAGAACGAACACCGGGGAGCTGTTTTTT.

The count of this clone is one. The chain has TRBV2 and TRBJ1-2, with a tentative D call TRBD1 (5 bases). CDR3 length: 12 amino acids. V shed 5 bases and J shed 8 bases, with 12 bases lying between them. CDR1 and CDR2 (germline): SNHLY, FYNNEI. The chain's CDR3 is CASSTGGEGYTF. CDR3 DNA sequence: TGTGCCAGCAGTACCGGGGGTGAGGGCTACACCTTC.

The genes are TRBV28 and TRBJ1-5; TRBD1 agrees at 10 bases. CDR1 and CDR2 from the germline V gene are MDHEN and SYDVKM. This CDR3 comprises 15 residues. V lost 2 bases, J lost 6 bases, and 4 bases stayed unmatched. This CDR3 reads CASSLRQGASQPQHF. The CDR3 DNA follows: TGTGCCAGCAGTTTACGACAGGGGGCAAGTCAGCCCCAGCATTTT.

The V and J genes are TRBV5-4 and TRBJ1-4; weak D call: TRBD1 (5 bases). This CDR3 contains 14 residues. Germline CDR1 is SGHNT and CDR2 is YYREEE (reference sequence). V lost 1 base and J 5 bases, leaving 9 bases between the germline ends. CDR3 nucleotides: TGTGCCAGCAGCTTGTGGGGGGAGAATGAAAAACTGTTTTTT. It is translated as CASSLWGENEKLFF. The full variable domain, completed using reference TRBV5-4 and TRBJ1-4, is ETGVTQSPTHLIKTRGQQVTLRCSSQSGHNTVSWYQQALGQGPQFIFQYYREEENGRGNFPPRFSGLQFPNYSSELNVNALELDDSALYLCASSLWGENEKLFFGSGTQLSVL.

The chain joins TRBV7-9 to TRBJ1-4, with TRBD1 as a possible D gene (6 bases). Trimming removed 5 bases from V and 8 bases from J, with 27 bases in between. This CDR3 has 18 amino acids. The germline V gene encodes CDR1 SEHNR and CDR2 FQNEAQ (reference sequence). Here the CDR3 DNA reads TGTGCCAGCAGCCTCGGACAGCTCGGAACCCCTAACAGGGAAAAACTGTTTTTT. Translated: CASSLGQLGTPNREKLFF.

V gene TRBV6-5 combines with J gene TRBJ1-4; D unclear. From germline, CDR1 is MNHEY and CDR2 SVGAGI. CDR3 length: 12 residues. V lost 5 bases to trimming and J lost 10 bases, with 11 bases between them. CDR3 in DNA: TGTGCCAGCAGTATAAAGGCGGGAAAACTGTTTTTT. It yields the protein CASSIKAGKLFF.

The chain uses TRBV11-3 and TRBJ2-1; D may be TRBD1 (6 bases). In germline, CDR1 is SGHNT, CDR2 YENEEA. Deletions cut 1 base from V and 6 bases from J, with 13 bases between. The CDR3 has 15 amino acids. In DNA form, the CDR3 reads TGTGCCAGCAGCTTAGCATTACAGGGTTTCAATGAGCAGTTCTTC. Its protein product is CASSLALQGFNEQFF.